These 29 T cell receptor beta chains originate from one sample sequenced in a study of shared clonotypes between healthy human individuals. Sequencing was performed with immunoSEQ multiplex PCR; in TCRdb, only in-frame clones are kept and a portion is missing. The sample shows approximately 940,000 clones, over 75% of them seen only once. The sample consisted of memory CD4+ T cells sorted from blood. Subset reported: CD45RA-negative fraction. Receptors were obtained from a man between 18 and 29 years old in good health.

The rearrangement joins TRBV6-1 to TRBJ2-7, with a tentative D call TRBD1 (5 bases). Per the germline V gene, CDR1 is MNHNS and CDR2 is SASEGT. The CDR3 is made up of 13 amino acids. V lost 4 bases, J lost 5 bases, and 12 bases lay in between. The CDR3 DNA is TGTGCCAGCAGTGTGGGCAGGGTGAACGAGCAGTACTTC. Its translation: CASSVGRVNEQYF.

Turning to this clone: In the same sample, other DNA sequences code for this CDR3. The rearrangement uses TRBV2 and TRBJ2-3; D gene uncertain. Germline V gene sequence: CDR1 SNHLY, CDR2 FYNNEI. This CDR3 is built from 11 residues. V gave up 6 bases and J gave up 3 bases, with 4 bases separating them. CDR3 amino acids: CASRRTDTQYF. The CDR3 DNA sequence: TGTGCCAGCAGGAGGACAGATACGCAGTATTTT.

There are a few counts of this clone. The DNA of the CDR3 is TGTGCCAGCAGTTACGACAGGGTTGGCACTGAAGCTTTCTTT. Translated, it gives CASSYDRVGTEAFF. The chain employs TRBV6-5 and TRBJ1-1; TRBD1 matches 7 bases. Trimming cost V 2 bases and J 4 bases; bases outside gene matches: 4. Germline CDR1 and CDR2: MNHEY and SVGAGI. The CDR3 totals 14 residues.

The chain uses TRBV7-2 and TRBJ2-7, with D perhaps TRBD1 (5 bases). CDR3 length equals 13 residues. The V gene lost 3 bases and the J gene lost 6 bases, with 12 bases spanning the gap. Germline V gene sequence: CDR1 SGHTA, CDR2 FQGNSA. CDR3 loop: CASSFGSRGEQYF. As DNA, the CDR3 is TGTGCCAGCAGCTTCGGGTCAAGGGGCGAGCAGTACTTC.

This clone has only a few counts. The chain uses TRBV5-1 and TRBJ1-1; D perhaps matches TRBD1 (5 bases). Per the germline V gene, CDR1 is SGHRS and CDR2 is YFSETQ. V was clipped by 3 bases and J by 2 bases, with 17 bases between them. The CDR3 is made up of 16 amino acids. The CDR3 loop is CASSYGHTARNTEAFF. CDR3 DNA sequence: TGCGCCAGCAGCTACGGACACACAGCCCGAAACACTGAAGCTTTCTTT.

The chain couples TRBV19 to TRBJ2-3; 10 nucleotides line up with TRBD1. J lost 6 bases, V lost 3 bases, and 9 bases had no gene match. The germline gives CDR1 LNHDA, CDR2 SQIVND (reference sequence). This CDR3 is built from 16 residues. The chain's CDR3 is CASSIFGTGESDTQYF. CDR3 DNA sequence: TGTGCCAGTAGTATTTTTGGGACAGGGGAGTCGGATACGCAGTATTTT.

The chain employs TRBV13 and TRBJ2-3; D is perhaps TRBD1 (6 bases). CDR1 is PRHDT, CDR2 FYEKMQ, per germline (reference sequence). V dropped 2 bases and J dropped 4 bases, with 13 bases sitting between them. CDR3 size: 15 residues. In nucleotides, the CDR3 is TGTGCCAGCAGCTTACGTACAGGGCCCGCAGATACGCAGTATTTT. Protein: CASSLRTGPADTQYF.

V gene TRBV6-1 combines with J gene TRBJ1-5, with 7 bases matching TRBD1. Germline loops: CDR1 MNHNS, CDR2 SASEGT. This CDR3 is 13 amino acids long. V shed 5 bases, J shed 6 bases, and the junction held 4 bases outside the gene matches. In nucleotides, the CDR3 is TGTGCCAGCAGTCAGGGGGTACGTCAGCCCCAGCATTTT. Protein product: CASSQGVRQPQHF.

The chain is built from TRBV7-9 and TRBJ1-2; no clear D. Trimming removed 7 bases at V and 4 bases at J, with 19 bases between. Germline V gene sequence: CDR1 SEHNR, CDR2 FQNEAQ (reference sequence). The CDR3 spans 15 residues. CDR3 sequence (DNA): TGTGCCAGCAACGTAGCCAGGTCTCTTGTCTATGGCTACACCTTC. Its translation is CASNVARSLVYGYTF.

This clone showed up just a few times. The chain is built from TRBV6-4 and TRBJ2-1, with 11 bases lining up with TRBD2. The CDR3 has 15 residues. V shed 4 bases, J shed 3 bases, and the junction held 2 bases outside the gene matches. The germline CDR1 and CDR2 sequences are MRHNA and SNTAGT. The CDR3 region is CASSATSGDYNEQFF. The CDR3 region has the DNA TGTGCCAGCAGTGCGACTAGCGGGGACTACAATGAGCAGTTCTTC.

With respect to this clone: A read error is possible here, since a much larger clone lies one base away. The chain couples TRBV2 to TRBJ2-2; TRBD2 aligns across 8 bases. With 2 bases clipped from V and 1 base from J, the junction kept 0 bases outside the gene matches. The CDR3 has 15 amino acids. In germline, CDR1 is SNHLY, CDR2 FYNNEI. CDR3 amino acids: CASSELAGNTGELFF. CDR3 DNA sequence: TGTGCCAGCAGTGAACTAGCGGGGAACACCGGGGAGCTGTTTTTT.

The genes are TRBV7-2 and TRBJ2-3, with D tentatively TRBD1 (5 bases). The germline V gene has CDR1 SGHTA and CDR2 FQGNSA. The CDR3 consists of 15 residues. The ends were cut back, 2 bases at V and 0 bases at J, with 9 bases in the middle. The CDR3 nucleotides are TGTGCCAGCAGCTTAAGTCCAGGGAGCACAGATACGCAGTATTTT. Translated, it gives CASSLSPGSTDTQYF. The full variable domain, completed using reference TRBV7-2 and TRBJ2-3, is GAGVSQSPSNKVTEKGKDVELRCDPISGHTALYWYRQSLGQGLEFLIYFQGNSAPDKSGLPSDRFSAERTGGSVSTLTIQRTQQEDSAVYLCASSLSPGSTDTQYFGPGTRLTVL.

The chain couples TRBV6-6 to TRBJ2-1; D could derive from TRBD1 or TRBD2 (5 bases each). The V end was cut by 7 bases, the J end by 16 bases, with 26 bases between. CDR1 and CDR2 (germline): MNHNY, SVGAGI (reference sequence). This CDR3 contains 14 residues. This CDR3 reads CASKTGNGALSHFF. The CDR3 DNA sequence: TGTGCCAGCAAAACGGGAAACGGGGCCCTAAGCCACTTCTTC.

This clone was seen a handful of times. The genes are TRBV7-6 and TRBJ2-7; D unclear. The CDR3 is 14 amino acids. Trimming shortened V by 5 bases and J by 2 bases, and 13 bases separated the two germline ends. Germline V gives CDR1 SGHVS, CDR2 FNYEAQ. The CDR3, as DNA: TGTGCCAGCAGCGCCCTGGACGGAACCTACGAGCAGTACTTC. Translated: CASSALDGTYEQYF.

This chain joins TRBV4-1 and TRBJ1-1; D is unclear. There are 15 residues in the CDR3. The V end lost 2 bases, the J end lost 0 bases, and 10 bases lay between the germline ends. Germline V gene data show CDR1 as MGHRA and CDR2 as YSYEKL. CDR3 in DNA: TGCGCCAGCAGCCAAAATAGGGTAGTGAACACTGAAGCTTTCTTT. Translating it yields CASSQNRVVNTEAFF.

The chain has TRBV7-6 and TRBJ2-1; 8 bases are shared with TRBD2. This CDR3 has 16 residues. Trimming at V came to 5 bases and at J to 0 bases, leaving 6 bases not matched to a gene. Germline V gene lookup returns CDR1 SGHVS and CDR2 FNYEAQ. CDR3 sequence: CASSNYGGASYNEQFF. The CDR3 nucleotides read TGTGCCAGCAGCAATTACGGGGGGGCCTCCTACAATGAGCAGTTCTTC. Filled out from reference TRBV7-6 and TRBJ2-1, the complete variable domain reads GAGVSQSPRYKVTKRGQDVALRCDPISGHVSLYWYRQALGQGPEFLTYFNYEAQQDKSGLPNDRFSAERPEGSISTLTIQRTEQRDSAMYRCASSNYGGASYNEQFFGPGTRLTVL.

This clone came up a few times. The rearrangement links TRBV11-2 to TRBJ2-5; D may be TRBD1 (5 bases). The V end lost 3 bases, the J end lost 4 bases, and 9 bases lay between the germline ends. This CDR3 spans 13 amino acids. The germline V gene encodes CDR1 SGHAT and CDR2 FQNNGV. CDR3 loop: CASSFWGAETQYF. In DNA form, the CDR3 reads TGTGCCAGCAGCTTTTGGGGCGCAGAGACCCAGTACTTC.

The chain uses TRBV7-2 and TRBJ2-3; no firm D call. The V gene lost 6 bases and the J gene lost 2 bases, with 6 bases spanning the gap. The CDR3 consists of 12 residues. Germline loops: CDR1 SGHTA, CDR2 FQGNSA. The CDR3 DNA reads as TGTGCCAGCAGGCTAATCACAGATACGCAGTATTTT. It encodes CASRLITDTQYF.

The chain uses TRBV25-1 and TRBJ1-4; tentative D call: TRBD1 (6 bases). V lost 8 bases to trimming and J lost 8 bases, with 18 bases between them. This CDR3 has 14 residues. CDR1 and CDR2 (germline): MGHDK, SYGVNS. The CDR3 coding sequence is TGTGCCAGCGAAAGCTGGGGGGCGCGGGAAAAACTGTTTTTT. Translating it yields CASESWGAREKLFF.

The gene calls are TRBV5-1 and TRBJ1-2, with a possible D match to TRBD1 (5 bases). Germline V gene lookup returns CDR1 SGHRS and CDR2 YFSETQ. V dropped 1 base and J dropped 5 bases, with 9 bases sitting between them. This CDR3 region has 13 residues. The CDR3 sequence is CASSLYPGYGYTF. The CDR3 DNA sequence: TGCGCCAGCAGCTTGTACCCAGGGTATGGCTACACCTTC.

The chain joins TRBV6-4 to TRBJ2-3; D might be TRBD1 or TRBD2, each matching 5 bases. The CDR3 has 13 amino acids. The germline V gene encodes CDR1 MRHNA and CDR2 SNTAGT. Deletions cut 5 bases from V and 2 bases from J, with 8 bases between. The CDR3, as DNA: TGTGCCAGCAGTCGGGACGACACAGATACGCAGTATTTT. Translation: CASSRDDTDTQYF.

The rearrangement uses TRBV6-5 and TRBJ1-1, with D perhaps matching TRBD1 (6 bases). Germline loops: CDR1 MNHEY, CDR2 SVGAGI. Trimming left V 2 bases short and J 4 bases short, with 8 bases between. This CDR3 spans 13 amino acids. The CDR3 DNA reads TGTGCCAGCAGTTACAACAGGGCCACTGAAGCTTTCTTT. Translated, it gives CASSYNRATEAFF.

The chain links TRBV5-1 to TRBJ2-1; 12 bases match TRBD1. The CDR3 is 14 residues long. Losses at the gene ends were 8 bases for V and 9 bases for J; bases not matched to a gene: 9. CDR1 SGHRS and CDR2 YFSETQ come from the germline V gene. The CDR3 loop reads CASRLGTGGLEQFF. The CDR3 DNA reads as TGCGCCAGTCGCCTTGGGACAGGGGGCCTTGAGCAGTTCTTC.

V gene TRBV2 combines with J gene TRBJ1-1; 7 bases are shared with TRBD1. Germline V gene sequence: CDR1 SNHLY, CDR2 FYNNEI. This CDR3 is built from 14 residues. V trimming: 4 bases; J trimming: 1 base; junction bases outside the gene matches: 3. CDR3 protein: CASSGDRWNTEAFF. The CDR3 bases are TGTGCCAGCAGTGGGGACAGATGGAACACTGAAGCTTTCTTT.

This clone was observed a few times. The chain recombines TRBV2 with TRBJ1-5; a weak D match, TRBD1 (5 bases). Germline CDR1 is SNHLY and CDR2 is FYNNEI. Trimming cost V 6 bases and J 7 bases, with 13 bases left between them. CDR3 length: 13 residues. As DNA, the CDR3 is TGTGCCAGCAGGGGGCGCCCCGGACAGCCCCAGCATTTT. As protein: CASRGRPGQPQHF.

The chain combines TRBV5-1 with TRBJ1-2; D gene uncertain. This CDR3 has 14 residues. V was cut by 0 bases and J by 4 bases, with 10 bases left in between. Germline-derived CDR1 and CDR2 are SGHRS and YFSETQ. CDR3 amino acids: CASSLEQVRYGYTF. The CDR3 DNA is TGCGCCAGCAGCTTGGAGCAGGTCCGCTATGGCTACACCTTC.

This clone was recorded once. The V and J genes are TRBV5-4 and TRBJ2-2, with no clear D. The V end lost 4 bases, the J end lost 0 bases, and 13 bases lay between the germline ends. The CDR3 is 16 amino acids. In germline, CDR1 is SGHNT, CDR2 YYREEE (reference sequence). CDR3 residues: CASSPRTGTNTGELFF. CDR3 coding DNA: TGTGCCAGCAGCCCCCGGACGGGTACGAACACCGGGGAGCTGTTTTTT.

The sample holds one count of this clone. This sequence may be a read error, since a much larger clone differs from it by one base. The sample contains more than one DNA sequence encoding this CDR3. The chain couples TRBV6-1 to TRBJ1-5; D is possibly TRBD1 (5 bases). The V end lost 5 bases, the J end lost 1 base, and 6 bases lay between the germline ends. The V gene's germline CDR1 is MNHNS and CDR2 SASEGT. The CDR3 length is 13 residues. CDR3 nucleotide sequence: TGTGCCAGCAGTCGGGACAGCAATCAGCCCCAGCATTTT. Its protein is CASSRDSNQPQHF.

V and J are TRBV5-8 and TRBJ2-1; the match to TRBD1 covers 8 bases. The junction had 3 bases not matched to a gene; V was cut back by 4 bases and J by 3 bases. From germline, CDR1 is SGHTS and CDR2 YDEGEE. This CDR3 has 14 amino acids. CDR3 coding DNA: TGTGCCAGCAGCCGGGGACAGGACTACAATGAGCAGTTCTTC. Its translation is CASSRGQDYNEQFF. The complete variable domain, with remaining parts taken from reference TRBV5-8 and TRBJ2-1, reads EAGVTQSPTHLIKTRGQQATLRCSPISGHTSVYWYQQALGLGLQFLLWYDEGEERNRGNFPPRFSGRQFPNYSSELNVNALELEDSALYLCASSRGQDYNEQFFGPGTRLTVL.